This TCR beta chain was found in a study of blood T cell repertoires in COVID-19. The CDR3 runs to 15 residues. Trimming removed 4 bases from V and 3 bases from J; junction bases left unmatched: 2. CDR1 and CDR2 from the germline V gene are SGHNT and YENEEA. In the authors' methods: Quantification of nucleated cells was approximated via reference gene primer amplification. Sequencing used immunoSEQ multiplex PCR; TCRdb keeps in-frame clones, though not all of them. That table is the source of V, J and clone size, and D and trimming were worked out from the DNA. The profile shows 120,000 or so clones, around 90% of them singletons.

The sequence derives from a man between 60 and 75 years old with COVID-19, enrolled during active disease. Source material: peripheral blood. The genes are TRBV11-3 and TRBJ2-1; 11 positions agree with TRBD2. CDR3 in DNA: TGTGCCAGCAGCTCCGGGACTAGCGGCTACAATGAGCAGTTCTTC. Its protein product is CASSSGTSGYNEQFF.